The 3 T cell receptor beta chains reported below all come from one sample, sequenced in a study of cytomegalovirus exposure and HLA in healthy donors. PCR primers comprised 60 Vbeta and 13 Jbeta primers. Profiling relied on immunoSEQ multiplex PCR, and the TCRdb table lists in-frame clones only, not all of them. Recorded for this sample: 130,000 or so clones. Source material: PBMCs. The receptors were sampled from a woman aged 40 to 55 in good health and CMV-seronegative.

The chain joins TRBV9 to TRBJ2-3; TRBD2 matches at 12 bases. Per the germline V gene, CDR1 is SGDLS and CDR2 is YYNGEE. The trim removed 4 bases at V and 2 bases at J, leaving 8 bases unmatched. This CDR3 is 17 amino acids long. The chain's CDR3 is CASSTGLAGFSTDTQYF. CDR3 coding DNA: TGTGCCAGCAGCACCGGACTAGCGGGGTTCTCCACAGATACGCAGTATTTT.

The rearrangement uses TRBV6-5 and TRBJ1-1; TRBD1 matches at 9 bases. CDR3 size: 13 residues. Germline lookup yields CDR1 MNHEY and CDR2 SVGAGI. V was pared by 5 bases and J by 6 bases, with 4 bases of the junction left unmatched. The chain's CDR3 is CASSDRQGAEAFF. For the CDR3, the DNA is TGTGCCAGCAGTGACCGACAGGGGGCTGAAGCTTTCTTT.

The rearrangement links TRBV9 to TRBJ1-6; 8 nucleotides agree with TRBD1. V lost 3 bases, J lost 13 bases, and 12 bases stayed unmatched. Germline V lookup: CDR1 SGDLS, CDR2 YYNGEE. The CDR3 is made up of 15 amino acids. Written as DNA, the CDR3 is TGTGCCAGCAGCGCGTTGGACAGGGATCTATATCCCCTCCACTTT. Translated, it gives CASSALDRDLYPLHF.